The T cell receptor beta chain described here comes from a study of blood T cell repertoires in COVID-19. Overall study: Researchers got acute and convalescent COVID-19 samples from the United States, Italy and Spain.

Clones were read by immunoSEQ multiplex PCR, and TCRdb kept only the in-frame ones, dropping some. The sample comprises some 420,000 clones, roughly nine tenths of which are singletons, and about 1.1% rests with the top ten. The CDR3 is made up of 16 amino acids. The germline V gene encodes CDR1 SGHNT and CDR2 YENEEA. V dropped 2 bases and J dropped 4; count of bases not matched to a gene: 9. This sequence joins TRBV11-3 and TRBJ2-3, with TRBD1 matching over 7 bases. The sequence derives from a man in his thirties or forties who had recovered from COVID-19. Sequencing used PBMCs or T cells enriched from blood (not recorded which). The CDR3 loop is CASSLMAGGDSDTQYF. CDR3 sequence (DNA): TGTGCCAGCAGCTTAATGGCAGGGGGAGACTCAGATACGCAGTATTTT.